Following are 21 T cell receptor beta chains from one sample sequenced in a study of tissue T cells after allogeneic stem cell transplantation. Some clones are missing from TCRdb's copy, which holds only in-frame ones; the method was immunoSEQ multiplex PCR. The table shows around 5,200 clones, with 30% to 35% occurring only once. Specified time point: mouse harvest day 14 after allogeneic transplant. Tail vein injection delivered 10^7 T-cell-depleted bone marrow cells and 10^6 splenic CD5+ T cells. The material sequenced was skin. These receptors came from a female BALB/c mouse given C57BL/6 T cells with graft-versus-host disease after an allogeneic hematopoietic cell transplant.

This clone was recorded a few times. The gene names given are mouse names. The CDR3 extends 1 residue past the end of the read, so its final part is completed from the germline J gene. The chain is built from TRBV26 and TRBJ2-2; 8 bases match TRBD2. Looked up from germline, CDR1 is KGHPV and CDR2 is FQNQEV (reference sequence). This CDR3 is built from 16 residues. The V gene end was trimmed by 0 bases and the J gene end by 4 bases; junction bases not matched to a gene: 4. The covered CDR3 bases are TGTGCCAGCAGTCTGTCGTGGGGGGGAGGCACCGGGCAGCTCTAC. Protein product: CASSLSWGGGTGQLY. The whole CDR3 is CASSLSWGGGTGQLYF.

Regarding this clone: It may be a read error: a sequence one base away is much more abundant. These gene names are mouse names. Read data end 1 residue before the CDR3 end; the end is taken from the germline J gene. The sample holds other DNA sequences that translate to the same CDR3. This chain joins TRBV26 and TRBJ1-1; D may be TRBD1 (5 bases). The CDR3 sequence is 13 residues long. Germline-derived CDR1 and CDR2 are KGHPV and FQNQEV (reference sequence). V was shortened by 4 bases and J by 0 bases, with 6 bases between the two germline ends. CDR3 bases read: TGTGCCAGCAGTCGGGGACAGAACACAGAAGTCTTC. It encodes CASSRGQNTEVF. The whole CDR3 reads CASSRGQNTEVFF.

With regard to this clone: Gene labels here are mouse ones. CDR3 DNA, as far as it was read: TGCTCCAGCAGTCGGACAAGTCAAAACACCTTGTAC. Translation: CSSSRTSQNTLY. The CDR3 as a whole reads CSSSRTSQNTLYF. The chain links TRBV23 to TRBJ2-4; the table calls TRBD1, which could not be checked here. Coverage ceases 1 residue before the CDR3 finishes, and the germline J gene fills in the end. Germline V gene lookup returns CDR1 KGHTA and CDR2 FQNQQP. This CDR3 has 13 residues.

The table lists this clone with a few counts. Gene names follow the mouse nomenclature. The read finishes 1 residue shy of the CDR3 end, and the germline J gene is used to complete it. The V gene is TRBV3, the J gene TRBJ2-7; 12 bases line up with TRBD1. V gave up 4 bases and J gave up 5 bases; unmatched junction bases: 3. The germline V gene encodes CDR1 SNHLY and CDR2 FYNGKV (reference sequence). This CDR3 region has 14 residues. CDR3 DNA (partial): TGTGCCAGCAGCTGGGGGACAGGGGGCGATGAACAGTAC. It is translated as CASSWGTGGDEQY. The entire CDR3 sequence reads CASSWGTGGDEQYF.

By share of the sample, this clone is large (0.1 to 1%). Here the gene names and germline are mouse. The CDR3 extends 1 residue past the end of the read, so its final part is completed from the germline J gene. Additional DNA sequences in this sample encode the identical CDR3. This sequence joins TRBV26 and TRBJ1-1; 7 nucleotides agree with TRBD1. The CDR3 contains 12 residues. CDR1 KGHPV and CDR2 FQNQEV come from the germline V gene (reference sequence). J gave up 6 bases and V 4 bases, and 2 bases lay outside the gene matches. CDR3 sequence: CASSRQGPEVFF. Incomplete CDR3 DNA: TGTGCCAGCAGTCGACAGGGTCCAGAAGTCTTC.

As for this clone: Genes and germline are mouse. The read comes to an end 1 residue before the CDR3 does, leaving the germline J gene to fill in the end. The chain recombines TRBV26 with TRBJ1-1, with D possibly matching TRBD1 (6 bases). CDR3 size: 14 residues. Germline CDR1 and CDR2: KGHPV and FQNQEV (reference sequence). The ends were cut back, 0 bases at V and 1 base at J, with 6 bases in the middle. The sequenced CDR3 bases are TGTGCCAGCAGTCTGTCAGGGGGGAACACAGAAGTCTTC. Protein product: CASSLSGGNTEVF. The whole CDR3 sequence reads CASSLSGGNTEVFF.

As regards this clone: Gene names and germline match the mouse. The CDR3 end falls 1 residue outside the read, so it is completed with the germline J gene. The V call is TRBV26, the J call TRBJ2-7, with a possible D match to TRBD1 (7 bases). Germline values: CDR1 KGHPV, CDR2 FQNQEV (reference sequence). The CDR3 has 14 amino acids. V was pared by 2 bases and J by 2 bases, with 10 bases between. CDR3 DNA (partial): TGTGCCAGCAGTCTGGAGGGGGCCACCTATGAACAGTAC. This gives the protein CASSLEGATYEQY. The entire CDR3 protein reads CASSLEGATYEQYF.

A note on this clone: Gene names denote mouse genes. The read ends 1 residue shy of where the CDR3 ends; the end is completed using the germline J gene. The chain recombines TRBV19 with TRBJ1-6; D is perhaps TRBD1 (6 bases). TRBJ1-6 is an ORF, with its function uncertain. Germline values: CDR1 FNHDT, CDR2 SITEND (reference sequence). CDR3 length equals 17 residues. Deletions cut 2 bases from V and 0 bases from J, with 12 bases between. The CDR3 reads CASSMGTRNSYNSPLYF. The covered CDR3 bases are TGTGCCAGCAGTATGGGGACACGCAATTCCTATAATTCGCCCCTCTAC.

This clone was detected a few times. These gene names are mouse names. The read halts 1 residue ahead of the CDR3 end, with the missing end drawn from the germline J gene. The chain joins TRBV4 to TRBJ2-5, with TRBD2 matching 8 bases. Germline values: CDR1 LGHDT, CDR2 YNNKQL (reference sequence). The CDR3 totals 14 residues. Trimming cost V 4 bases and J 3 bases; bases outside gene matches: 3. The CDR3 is CASSSTGAQDTQYF. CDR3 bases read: TGTGCCAGCAGCTCGACTGGGGCTCAAGACACCCAGTAC.

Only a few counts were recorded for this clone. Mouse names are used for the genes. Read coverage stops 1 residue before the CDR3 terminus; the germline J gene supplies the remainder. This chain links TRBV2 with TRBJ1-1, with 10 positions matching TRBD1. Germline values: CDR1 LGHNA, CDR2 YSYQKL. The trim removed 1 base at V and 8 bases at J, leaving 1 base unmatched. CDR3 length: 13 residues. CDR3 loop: CASSQGQGAEVFF. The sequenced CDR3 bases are TGTGCCAGCAGCCAAGGACAGGGGGCGGAAGTCTTC.

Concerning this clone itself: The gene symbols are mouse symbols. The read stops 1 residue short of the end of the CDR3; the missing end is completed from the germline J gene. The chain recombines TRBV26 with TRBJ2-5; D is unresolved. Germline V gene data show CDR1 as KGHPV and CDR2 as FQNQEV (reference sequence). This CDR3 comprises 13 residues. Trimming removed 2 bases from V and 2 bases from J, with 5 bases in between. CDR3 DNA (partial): TGTGCCAGCAGTCTGATCAGCCAAGACACCCAGTAC. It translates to CASSLISQDTQY. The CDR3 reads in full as CASSLISQDTQYF.

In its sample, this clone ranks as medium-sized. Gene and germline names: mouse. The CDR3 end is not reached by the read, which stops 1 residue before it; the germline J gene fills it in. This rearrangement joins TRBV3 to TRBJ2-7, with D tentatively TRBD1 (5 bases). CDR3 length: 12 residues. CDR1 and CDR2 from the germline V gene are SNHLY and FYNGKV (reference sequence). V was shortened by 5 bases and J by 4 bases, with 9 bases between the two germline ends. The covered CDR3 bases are TGTGCCAGCAGCCCATCAGGGTATGAACAGTAC. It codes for CASSPSGYEQY. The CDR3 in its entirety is CASSPSGYEQYF.

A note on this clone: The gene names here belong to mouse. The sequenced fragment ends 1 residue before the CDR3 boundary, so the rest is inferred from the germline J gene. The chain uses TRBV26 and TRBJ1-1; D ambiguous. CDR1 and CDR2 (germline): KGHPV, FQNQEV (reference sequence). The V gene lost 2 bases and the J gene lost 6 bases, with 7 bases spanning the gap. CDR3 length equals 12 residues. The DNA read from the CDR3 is TGTGCCAGCAGTCTGGACACATCAGAAGTCTTC. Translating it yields CASSLDTSEVF. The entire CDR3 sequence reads CASSLDTSEVFF.

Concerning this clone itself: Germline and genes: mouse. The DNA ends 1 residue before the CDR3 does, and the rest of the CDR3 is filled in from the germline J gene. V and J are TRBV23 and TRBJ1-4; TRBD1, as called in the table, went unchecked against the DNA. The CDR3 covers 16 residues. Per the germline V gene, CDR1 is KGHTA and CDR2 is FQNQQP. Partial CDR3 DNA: TGCTCCAGCAGTCAATCAGGGGGACAATCCAACGAAAGATTATTT. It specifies CSSSQSGGQSNERLF. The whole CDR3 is CSSSQSGGQSNERLFF.

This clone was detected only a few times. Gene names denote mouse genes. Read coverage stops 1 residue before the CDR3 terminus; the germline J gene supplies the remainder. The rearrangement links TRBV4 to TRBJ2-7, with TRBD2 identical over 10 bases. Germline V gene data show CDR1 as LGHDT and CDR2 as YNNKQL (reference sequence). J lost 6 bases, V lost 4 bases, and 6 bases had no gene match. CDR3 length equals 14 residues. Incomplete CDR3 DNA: TGTGCCAGCAGCTTCTGGGGGGGCGCGAGTGAACAGTAC. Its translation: CASSFWGGASEQY. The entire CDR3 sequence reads CASSFWGGASEQYF.

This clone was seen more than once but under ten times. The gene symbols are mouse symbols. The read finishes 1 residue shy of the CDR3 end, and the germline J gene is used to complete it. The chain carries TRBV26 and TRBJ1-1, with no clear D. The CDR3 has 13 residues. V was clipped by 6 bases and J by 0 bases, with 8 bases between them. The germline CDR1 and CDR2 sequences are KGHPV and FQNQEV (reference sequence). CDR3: CASRETPNTEVFF. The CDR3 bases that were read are TGTGCCAGCAGGGAGACACCAAACACAGAAGTCTTC.

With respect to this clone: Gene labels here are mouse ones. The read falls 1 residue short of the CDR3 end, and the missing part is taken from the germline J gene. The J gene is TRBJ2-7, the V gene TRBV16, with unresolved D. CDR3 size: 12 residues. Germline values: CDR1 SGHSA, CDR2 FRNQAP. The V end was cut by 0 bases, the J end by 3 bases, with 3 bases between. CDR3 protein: CASSLDVYEQYF. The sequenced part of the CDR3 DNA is TGTGCAAGCAGCTTAGACGTCTATGAACAGTAC.

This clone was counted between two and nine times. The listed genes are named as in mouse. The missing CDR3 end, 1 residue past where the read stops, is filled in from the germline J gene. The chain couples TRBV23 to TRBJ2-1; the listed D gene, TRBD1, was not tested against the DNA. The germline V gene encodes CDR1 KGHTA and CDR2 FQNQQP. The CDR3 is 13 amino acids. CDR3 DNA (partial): TGCTCCAGCACCGGGACATCTTATGCTGAGCAGTTC. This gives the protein CSSTGTSYAEQF. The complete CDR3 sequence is CSSTGTSYAEQFF.

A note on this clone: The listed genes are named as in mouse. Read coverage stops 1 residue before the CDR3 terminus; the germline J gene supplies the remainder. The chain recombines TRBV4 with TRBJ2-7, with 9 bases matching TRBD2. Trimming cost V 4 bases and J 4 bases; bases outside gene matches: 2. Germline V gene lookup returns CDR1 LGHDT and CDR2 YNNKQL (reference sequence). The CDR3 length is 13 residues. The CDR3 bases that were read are TGTGCCAGCAGCTTGGGACTGGGTTATGAACAGTAC. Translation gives CASSLGLGYEQY. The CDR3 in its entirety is CASSLGLGYEQYF.

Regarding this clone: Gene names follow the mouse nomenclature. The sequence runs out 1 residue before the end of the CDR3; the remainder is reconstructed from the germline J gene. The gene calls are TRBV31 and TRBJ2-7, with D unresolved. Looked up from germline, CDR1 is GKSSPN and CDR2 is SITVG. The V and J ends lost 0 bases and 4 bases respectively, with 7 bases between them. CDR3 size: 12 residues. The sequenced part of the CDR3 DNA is TGTGCCTGGAGTCTAGGTGGTTATGAACAGTAC. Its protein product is CAWSLGGYEQY. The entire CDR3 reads CAWSLGGYEQYF. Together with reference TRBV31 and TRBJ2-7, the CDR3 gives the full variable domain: AQTIHQWPVAEIKAVGSPLSLGCTIKGKSSPNLYWYWQATGGTLQQLFYSITVGQVESVVQLNLSASRPKDDQFILSTEKLLLSHSGFYLCAWSLGGYEQYFGPGTRLTVL.

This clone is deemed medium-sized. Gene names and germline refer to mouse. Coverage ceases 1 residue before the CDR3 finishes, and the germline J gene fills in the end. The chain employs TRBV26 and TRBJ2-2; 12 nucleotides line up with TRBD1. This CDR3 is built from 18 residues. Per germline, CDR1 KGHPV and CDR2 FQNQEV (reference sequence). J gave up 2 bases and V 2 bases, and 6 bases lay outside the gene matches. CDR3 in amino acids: CASSLGGQGARNTGQLYF. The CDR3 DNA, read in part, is TGTGCCAGCAGTCTGGGGGGACAGGGGGCGCGGAACACCGGGCAGCTCTAC.